One sample yielded the 19 T cell receptor beta chains listed below, sequenced in a study of shared clonotypes between healthy human individuals (dated by TCRdb to the early 2020s). Library method: the immunoSEQ multiplex PCR assay. Not all clones reach the TCRdb copy of this immuneACCESS table, which keeps in-frame sequences only. Checked studies attribute under half of the gap to unresolved V genes and leave the rest unexplained. The sample data list some 1.1 million clones, and approximately 80% of these were observed just once. About 0.94% of the sample comes from the top ten. Sequences were obtained from memory CD4+ T cells from PBMCs. The cell subset or site label here, explained by the study, means: CD45RA-negative fraction. The origin of the receptors is a man between 18 and 29 years old in good health. Some clones in this sample may be carry-over from other donors' samples.

The rearrangement links TRBV9 to TRBJ1-1; no reliable D call. CDR3 length: 13 residues. Germline-derived CDR1 and CDR2 are SGDLS and YYNGEE. Trimming left V 3 bases short and J 1 base short, with 7 bases between. CDR3 DNA: TGTGCCAGCAGCGCCCACCAGAACACTGAAGCTTTCTTT. Protein: CASSAHQNTEAFF.

Many counts were recorded for this clone. The genes are TRBV2 and TRBJ2-7; 7 positions match TRBD1. The trim removed 3 bases at V and 4 bases at J, leaving 15 bases unmatched. CDR3 length: 17 amino acids. Germline V CDR1 and CDR2: SNHLY, FYNNEI. The CDR3 region has the DNA TGTGCCAGCAGTGATTCCTCCGGGACAGTACCTTCTTACGAGCAGTACTTC. Its translation is CASSDSSGTVPSYEQYF.

This clone was seen a few times. The chain links TRBV6-6 to TRBJ1-4; D call uncertain. The V gene lost 2 bases and the J gene lost 0 bases, with 10 bases spanning the gap. CDR3 size: 16 residues. Germline V gives CDR1 MNHNY, CDR2 SVGAGI (reference sequence). The CDR3 DNA sequence: TGTGCCAGCAGTTACCCCCCCCGAACAACTAATGAAAAACTGTTTTTT. This sequence encodes CASSYPPRTTNEKLFF.

This clone was picked up one time. The rearrangement uses TRBV28 and TRBJ1-5; no reliable D call. CDR3 size: 13 residues. V lost 9 bases and J 0 bases, leaving 9 bases between the germline ends. Germline lookup yields CDR1 MDHEN and CDR2 SYDVKM. The CDR3 sequence is CARYTYSNQPQHF. The CDR3 region has the DNA TGTGCCAGATACACTTATAGCAATCAGCCCCAGCATTTT. Full variable domain (remainder filled in from reference TRBV28 and TRBJ1-5): DVKVTQSSRYLVKRTGEKVFLECVQDMDHENMFWYRQDPGLGLRLIYFSYDVKMKEKGDIPEGYSVSREKKERFSLILESASTNQTSMYLCARYTYSNQPQHFGDGTRLSIL.

This clone was observed a handful of times. The chain uses TRBV25-1 and TRBJ1-3; 8 bases agree with TRBD1. Per germline, CDR1 MGHDK and CDR2 SYGVNS. The V segment lost 6 bases and the J segment 4 bases; nucleotides outside the gene matches: 5. The CDR3 is made up of 14 amino acids. The chain's CDR3 is CASRAGGPGNTIYF. The CDR3 DNA sequence: TGTGCCAGCAGAGCAGGGGGCCCCGGAAACACCATATATTTT.

This chain joins TRBV5-1 and TRBJ2-7; 9 positions agree with TRBD1. V dropped 4 bases and J dropped 3; count of bases not matched to a gene: 11. The CDR3 is 16 amino acids. The germline V gene has CDR1 SGHRS and CDR2 YFSETQ. The CDR3 DNA sequence: TGCGCCAGCAGCCTCGCCGCGACAGGGGGGTTCTACGAGCAGTACTTC. Translation gives CASSLAATGGFYEQYF.

The chain employs TRBV2 and TRBJ2-1, with 8 bases fitting TRBD2. The CDR3 runs to 15 residues. Germline-derived CDR1 and CDR2 are SNHLY and FYNNEI. With V trimmed by 6 bases and J by 9 bases, 13 bases remained unmatched. CDR3 loop: CASRVDGTRDGEQFF. The DNA for the CDR3 is TGTGCCAGCAGAGTGGATGGGACTAGGGACGGTGAGCAGTTCTTC. Supplemented by reference TRBV2 and TRBJ2-1, the full variable domain reads EPEVTQTPSHQVTQMGQEVILRCVPISNHLYFYWYRQILGQKVEFLVSFYNNEISEKSEIFDDQFSVERPDGSNFTLKIRSTKLEDSAMYFCASRVDGTRDGEQFFGPGTRLTVL.

The V and J genes are TRBV11-2 and TRBJ2-4; D remains ambiguous. CDR3 length equals 16 residues. V gave up 6 bases and J gave up 0 bases, with 15 bases separating them. Germline loops: CDR1 SGHAT, CDR2 FQNNGV. Here the CDR3 reads CASSYQTGLAKNIQYF. CDR3 in DNA: TGTGCCAGCAGTTATCAGACTGGTCTAGCCAAAAACATTCAGTACTTC.

V is TRBV5-6 and J is TRBJ2-1; 15 bases map to TRBD2. Trimming removed 4 bases from V and 7 bases from J; junction bases left unmatched: 6. The germline V gene encodes CDR1 SGHDT and CDR2 YYEEEE. The CDR3 extends over 16 amino acids. CDR3: CASSLIGLAGGNEQFF. The CDR3 coding sequence is TGTGCCAGCAGCCTCATAGGACTAGCGGGAGGGAATGAGCAGTTCTTC.

This clone appeared many times. Here the CDR3 DNA reads TGTGCCATCAGTGTAAGCGACAGGGTCGCTGAAGCTTTCTTT. Its protein product is CAISVSDRVAEAFF. This chain joins TRBV10-3 and TRBJ1-1, with 7 positions matching TRBD1. Germline CDR1 and CDR2: ENHRY and SYGVKD. V trimming: 4 bases; J trimming: 6 bases; junction bases outside the gene matches: 8. This CDR3 spans 14 amino acids.

The CDR3 sequence is CASSTDLLSNEQFF. CDR3 nucleotides: TGTGCCAGCAGCACGGACTTGCTGAGCAATGAGCAGTTCTTC. This sequence joins TRBV5-4 and TRBJ2-1; weak D call: TRBD2 (5 bases). The CDR3 runs to 14 residues. V was trimmed by 4 bases and J by 6 bases, leaving 14 bases between them. The germline CDR1 and CDR2 sequences are SGHNT and YYREEE (reference sequence). Using reference TRBV5-4 and TRBJ2-1 for the parts outside the CDR3, the full variable domain is ETGVTQSPTHLIKTRGQQVTLRCSSQSGHNTVSWYQQALGQGPQFIFQYYREEENGRGNFPPRFSGLQFPNYSSELNVNALELDDSALYLCASSTDLLSNEQFFGPGTRLTVL.

This clone has just a few counts. The rearrangement uses TRBV18 and TRBJ2-1; D is undetermined. Trimming took 2 bases from V and 5 from J, leaving 7 bases between them. The CDR3 runs 13 residues. Germline-derived CDR1 and CDR2 are KGHSH and LQKENI. The CDR3 nucleotides are TGTGCCAGCTCACCAGGCTTGGACAATGAGCAGTTCTTC. Protein: CASSPGLDNEQFF.

The CDR3 nucleotides read TGCAGCGTCCGAGAAGACTACGAGCAGTACTTC. Its translation: CSVREDYEQYF. The rearrangement uses TRBV29-1 and TRBJ2-7; no firm D call. CDR3 length: 11 residues. Germline assignment: CDR1 SQVTM and CDR2 ANQGSEA. Deletions cut 6 bases from V and 3 bases from J, with 9 bases between.

This clone was observed at least ten times. V usage is TRBV18 and J usage is TRBJ2-1; D possibly corresponds to TRBD2 (6 bases). V was trimmed by 3 bases and J by 10 bases, leaving 10 bases between them. In germline, CDR1 is KGHSH, CDR2 LQKENI. This CDR3 has 12 amino acids. In nucleotides, the CDR3 is TGTGCCAGCTCACCCCCGGCGGGGGAGCAGTTCTTC. Translating gives CASSPPAGEQFF.

This clone was counted only a few times. This sequence joins TRBV10-3 and TRBJ2-1, with D hard to call. CDR3 length: 9 residues. V dropped 8 bases and J dropped 9 bases, with 5 bases sitting between them. Germline CDR1 and CDR2: ENHRY and SYGVKD. CDR3 sequence (DNA): TGTGCCATCTACCTTGAGCAGTTCTTC. Amino acid sequence: CAIYLEQFF.

This chain uses TRBV6-5 with TRBJ2-1; 9 bases map to TRBD2. The germline V gene encodes CDR1 MNHEY and CDR2 SVGAGI. This CDR3 contains 15 residues. V was clipped by 9 bases and J by 6 bases; unmatched bases: 12. The DNA for the CDR3 is TGTGCCAGTAACTCCCTCAAGACTAGCGGCAATGAGCAGTTCTTC. Translation: CASNSLKTSGNEQFF.

This chain uses TRBV28 with TRBJ2-5; 8 positions agree with TRBD1. V dropped 5 bases and J dropped 5; count of bases not matched to a gene: 10. Per the germline V gene, CDR1 is MDHEN and CDR2 is SYDVKM. CDR3 length: 15 residues. Here the CDR3 DNA reads TGTGCCAGCAGTGGCCTTGGACAGGGCGGGGAGACCCAGTACTTC. Translating it yields CASSGLGQGGETQYF.

The chain couples TRBV4-1 to TRBJ2-1; the match to TRBD2 covers 15 bases. CDR1 is MGHRA, CDR2 YSYEKL, per germline. V lost 4 bases, J lost 6 bases, and 4 bases stayed unmatched. This CDR3 comprises 16 residues. CDR3 sequence reads: CASSRGTSGRRNEQFF. CDR3 bases: TGCGCCAGCAGCCGGGGGACTAGCGGGAGGCGCAATGAGCAGTTCTTC.

The chain combines TRBV5-4 with TRBJ2-1, with D possibly matching TRBD1 (6 bases). The CDR3 sequence is 15 residues long. Germline lookup yields CDR1 SGHNT and CDR2 YYREEE (reference sequence). V dropped 4 bases and J dropped 1 base, with 12 bases sitting between them. CDR3 DNA sequence: TGTGCCAGCAGCACTAAGACAGGATCCTACAATGAGCAGTTCTTC. Translating gives CASSTKTGSYNEQFF.